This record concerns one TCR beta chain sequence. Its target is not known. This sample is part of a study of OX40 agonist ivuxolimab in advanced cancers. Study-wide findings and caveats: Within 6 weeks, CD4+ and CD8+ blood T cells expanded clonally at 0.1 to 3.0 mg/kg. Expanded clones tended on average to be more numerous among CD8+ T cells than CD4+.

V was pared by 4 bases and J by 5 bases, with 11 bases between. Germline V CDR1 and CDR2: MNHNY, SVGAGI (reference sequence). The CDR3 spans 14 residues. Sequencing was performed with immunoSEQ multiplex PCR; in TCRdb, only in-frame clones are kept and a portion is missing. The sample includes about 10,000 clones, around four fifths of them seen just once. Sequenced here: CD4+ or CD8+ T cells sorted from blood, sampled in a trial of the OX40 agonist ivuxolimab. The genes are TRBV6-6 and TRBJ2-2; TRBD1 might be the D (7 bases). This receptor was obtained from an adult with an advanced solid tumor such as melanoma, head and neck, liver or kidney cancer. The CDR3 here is CASSWTGGTGELFF. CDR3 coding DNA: TGTGCCAGCAGTTGGACAGGAGGGACCGGGGAGCTGTTTTTT.